These 11 T cell receptor beta chains were all obtained from the same sample, sequenced in a study of cytomegalovirus exposure and HLA in healthy donors (dated by TCRdb to 2017 to 2019). Library construction relied on the immunoSEQ multiplex PCR assay. The multiplex PCR relied on a mix of 60 forward primers for TCR Vbeta segments and 13 reverse primers for TCR Jbeta segments. TCRdb holds this immuneACCESS table with in-frame rearrangements only. Some clones are missing; in checked studies, unresolved V genes explain under half, and the rest has no known cause. In this sample the table shows roughly 13,000 clones, 60% to 70% of which occur a single time. Roughly a sixth of the sample belongs to the ten largest clones. Material: PBMCs. All receptors derive from a woman between 45 and 60 years old in good health and CMV-seropositive.

This clone was counted a few times. This sequence joins TRBV10-3 and TRBJ1-2, with D perhaps TRBD1 (5 bases). Germline V lookup: CDR1 ENHRY, CDR2 SYGVKD. This CDR3 spans 12 amino acids. Trimming took 4 bases from V and 2 from J, leaving 5 bases between them. The CDR3: CAISAGNYGYTF. The DNA of the CDR3 is TGTGCCATCAGTGCAGGGAACTATGGCTACACCTTC.

This rearrangement joins TRBV30 to TRBJ1-1; D uncertain. Germline CDR1 GTSNPN, CDR2 SVGIG (reference sequence). Deletions cut 3 bases from V and 5 bases from J, with 10 bases between. CDR3 length: 12 amino acids. Here the CDR3 DNA reads TGTGCCTGGAGCCCCACGGGGACTGAAGCTTTCTTT. This encodes CAWSPTGTEAFF.

This clone came up a few times. The chain employs TRBV7-2 and TRBJ2-3; the match to TRBD1 covers 8 bases. CDR3 length: 13 residues. In germline, CDR1 is SGHTA, CDR2 FQGNSA. V dropped 5 bases and J dropped 6; count of bases not matched to a gene: 4. CDR3 in amino acids: CASSVDRVDTQYF. In nucleotides, the CDR3 is TGTGCCAGCAGCGTGGACAGGGTGGATACGCAGTATTTT.

This clone has a handful of counts. The J gene is TRBJ2-3, the V gene TRBV30; TRBD2 is a possible D gene (6 bases). The CDR3 is 14 residues long. Trimming stripped 1 base from V and 4 bases from J, with 12 bases between. Germline V CDR1 and CDR2: GTSNPN, SVGIG (reference sequence). The CDR3 region is CAWSGPSEADTQYF. The CDR3 bases are TGTGCCTGGAGTGGCCCTAGCGAGGCAGATACGCAGTATTTT.

The chain joins TRBV7-2 to TRBJ2-2, with TRBD1 as a possible D gene (5 bases). The germline CDR1 and CDR2 sequences are SGHTA and FQGNSA. Trimming removed 5 bases from V and 7 bases from J, with 14 bases in between. This CDR3 is 14 amino acids long. In DNA, the CDR3 is TGTGCCAGCAGCCTCGGCAGGGAAGGCGGGGAGCTGTTTTTT. Translating gives CASSLGREGGELFF. The whole variable domain, filled in from reference TRBV7-2 and TRBJ2-2, reads GAGVSQSPSNKVTEKGKDVELRCDPISGHTALYWYRQSLGQGLEFLIYFQGNSAPDKSGLPSDRFSAERTGGSVSTLTIQRTQQEDSAVYLCASSLGREGGELFFGEGSRLTVL.

The chain employs TRBV9 and TRBJ2-3; 12 bases are shared with TRBD2. Germline V CDR1 and CDR2: SGDLS, YYNGEE. The V gene end was trimmed by 0 bases and the J gene end by 7 bases; junction bases not matched to a gene: 3. The CDR3 covers 15 residues. In DNA form, the CDR3 reads TGTGCCAGCAGCGTAGGGCTAGCGGGAGGGAATACGCAGTATTTT. Protein product: CASSVGLAGGNTQYF.

This clone has a handful of counts. V and J are TRBV6-1 and TRBJ1-5; 7 bases agree with TRBD1. Germline values: CDR1 MNHNS, CDR2 SASEGT. This CDR3 contains 13 residues. Losses at the gene ends were 7 bases for V and 5 bases for J; bases not matched to a gene: 5. CDR3 bases: TGTGCCAGCATTGGAGACAGGGATCAGCCCCAGCATTTT. As protein: CASIGDRDQPQHF.

This clone was found a few times. The chain employs TRBV29-1 and TRBJ1-4; 10 bases are a match to TRBD1. CDR1 SQVTM and CDR2 ANQGSEA come from the germline V gene. This CDR3 is built from 13 residues. The junction had 4 bases not matched to a gene; V was cut back by 4 bases and J by 8 bases. The CDR3, as DNA: TGCAGCGTTGGGACAGGGGGTTTGGAAAAACTGTTTTTT. Translating gives CSVGTGGLEKLFF.

The rearrangement links TRBV6-6 to TRBJ1-2; D might be TRBD1 (5 bases). V was shortened by 5 bases and J by 4 bases, with 11 bases between the two germline ends. Germline assignment: CDR1 MNHNY and CDR2 SVGAGI (reference sequence). CDR3 length equals 13 residues. CDR3 DNA sequence: TGTGCCAGCAGTGGAACAGGTCTCTATGGCTACACCTTC. It translates to CASSGTGLYGYTF.

The chain carries TRBV9 and TRBJ2-3; 11 bases are shared with TRBD2. The germline gives CDR1 SGDLS, CDR2 YYNGEE. This CDR3 spans 15 amino acids. V trimming: 4 bases; J trimming: 4 bases; junction bases outside the gene matches: 5. The CDR3 bases are TGTGCCAGCAGCCCCCGACTAGCGGGGTCAGATACGCAGTATTTT. Its translation: CASSPRLAGSDTQYF.

This clone was picked up a small number of times. The V gene is TRBV15, the J gene TRBJ1-1; D may be TRBD1 (5 bases). Germline values: CDR1 LNHNV, CDR2 YYDKDF (reference sequence). The V end was cut by 8 bases, the J end by 11 bases, with 18 bases between. The CDR3 loop spans 12 amino acids. CDR3 protein: CATGTTAFAAFF. In DNA form, the CDR3 reads TGTGCCACCGGTACGACAGCGTTTGCGGCTTTCTTT. The complete variable domain, with remaining parts taken from reference TRBV15 and TRBJ1-1, reads DAMVIQNPRYQVTQFGKPVTLSCSQTLNHNVMYWYQQKSSQAPKLLFHYYDKDFNNEADTPDNFQSRRPNTSFCFLDIRSPGLGDTAMYLCATGTTAFAAFFGQGTRLTVV.